The 13 T cell receptor beta chains below were found in one sample sequenced in a study of type 1 regulatory T cells. TCRdb itself ran the reads through MiXCR, one entry per CDR3 protein. The sample lists roughly 18,000 distinct CDR3 sequences; roughly 10% were seen once. Specimen: CD4+ T cells, either the whole sample or a sorted fraction (not recorded which). These receptors were taken from a human donor in good health.

The V call is TRBV29-1, the J call TRBJ2-1, with TRBD2 matching over 8 bases. CDR3 length equals 12 residues. The germline V gene has CDR1 SQVTM and CDR2 ANQGSEA. V shed 7 bases and J 10 bases; nucleotides not matched to a gene: 9. The CDR3 coding sequence is TGCAGCGCCATGGAAGTAGCGGGAGAGCAGTTCTTC. As protein: CSAMEVAGEQFF.

V gene TRBV6-6 combines with J gene TRBJ2-1; 7 nucleotides match TRBD1. Losses at the gene ends were 1 base for V and 4 bases for J; bases not matched to a gene: 4. CDR3 length: 15 amino acids. The germline V gene encodes CDR1 MNHNY and CDR2 SVGAGI (reference sequence). This CDR3 is CASSYLGQIYNEQFF. CDR3 bases: TGTGCCAGCAGTTACTTGGGACAGATATACAATGAGCAGTTCTTC.

There are many counts of this clonotype. V usage is TRBV9 and J usage is TRBJ2-1, with 11 bases fitting TRBD2. J was trimmed by 4 bases and V by 4 bases; bases with no gene match: 7. Looked up from germline, CDR1 is SGDLS and CDR2 is YYNGEE. The CDR3 runs 16 residues. The CDR3 protein is CASSPTGTSGYNEQFF. CDR3 DNA: TGTGCCAGCAGCCCTACGGGGACTAGCGGTTACAATGAGCAGTTCTTC.

This clonotype was seen ten or more times. V usage is TRBV5-1 and J usage is TRBJ2-5; D ambiguous. Per the germline V gene, CDR1 is SGHRS and CDR2 is YFSETQ. The CDR3 length is 11 residues. V shed 7 bases and J shed 5 bases, with 9 bases lying between them. The chain's CDR3 is CASSAAETQYF. CDR3 coding DNA: TGCGCCAGCTCGGCCGCCGAGACCCAGTACTTC.

This clonotype was seen ten or more times. The chain combines TRBV27 with TRBJ1-2; 10 bases align to TRBD1. The V gene's germline CDR1 is MNHEY and CDR2 SMNVEV (reference sequence). This CDR3 is 17 amino acids long. Trimming cost V 4 bases and J 2 bases; bases outside gene matches: 10. CDR3 sequence: CASSSWTGGGLNYGYTF. DNA for the CDR3: TGTGCCAGCAGTTCCTGGACAGGGGGGGGGTTAAACTATGGCTACACCTTC.

This chain connects TRBV29-1 to TRBJ2-7; 10 nucleotides match TRBD2. Germline values: CDR1 SQVTM, CDR2 ANQGSEA. V lost 2 bases, J lost 3 bases, and 10 bases stayed unmatched. This CDR3 spans 16 amino acids. The CDR3 DNA follows: TGCAGCGTTGAATCACTAGCGGGATTAAGCAGCTACGAGCAGTACTTC. It codes for CSVESLAGLSSYEQYF.

J is TRBJ2-5 and V is TRBV7-2, with 7 nucleotides matching TRBD2. After removal of 5 bases from V and 5 bases from J, the junction contained 14 bases not matched to a gene. Looked up from germline, CDR1 is SGHTA and CDR2 is FQGNSA. This CDR3 spans 16 amino acids. CDR3 sequence (DNA): TGTGCCAGCAGCGCCCCGGGAGCGGGAATGGTGGAGACCCAGTACTTC. Protein: CASSAPGAGMVETQYF.

A note on this clonotype: This sequence may be a read error, since a much larger clone differs from it by one base. The chain carries TRBV11-2 and TRBJ2-3, with D perhaps matching TRBD1 (6 bases). This CDR3 is built from 13 residues. Germline CDR1 and CDR2: SGHAT and FQNNGV. V lost 7 bases to trimming and J lost 4 bases, with 12 bases between them. Here the CDR3 reads CASMAGVADTQYF. The CDR3 coding sequence is TGTGCCAGCATGGCAGGGGTCGCAGATACGCAGTATTTT. The whole variable domain, remainder taken from reference TRBV11-2 and TRBJ2-3, is EAGVAQSPRYKIIEKRQSVAFWCNPISGHATLYWYQQILGQGPKLLIQFQNNGVVDDSQLPKDRFSAERLKGVDSTLKIQPAKLEDSAVYLCASMAGVADTQYFGPGTRLTVL.

Ten or more counts support this clonotype. The CDR3 protein is CAISQGARSYNEQFF. Here the CDR3 DNA reads TGTGCCATCAGCCAGGGGGCTCGGTCCTACAATGAGCAGTTCTTC. The chain couples TRBV10-3 to TRBJ2-1; 8 positions agree with TRBD1. CDR1 is ENHRY, CDR2 SYGVKD, per germline. This CDR3 has 15 residues. V dropped 6 bases and J dropped 1; count of bases not matched to a gene: 5.

This clonotype was detected ten times or more. The chain joins TRBV20-1 to TRBJ2-3; D is uncertain. Deletions cut 6 bases from V and 2 bases from J, with 6 bases between. The germline gives CDR1 DFQATT, CDR2 SNEGSKA (reference sequence). The CDR3 sequence is 11 residues long. The CDR3 loop is CSAYHTDTQYF. The CDR3 DNA sequence: TGCAGTGCCTACCACACAGATACGCAGTATTTT.

This clonotype was counted between two and nine times. V and J are TRBV7-6 and TRBJ2-2; no firm D call. The germline CDR1 and CDR2 sequences are SGHVS and FNYEAQ. Trimming removed 3 bases at V and 2 bases at J, with 7 bases between. The CDR3 is 14 residues long. CDR3: CASSLGINTGELFF. The CDR3 nucleotides read TGTGCCAGCAGCTTGGGGATCAACACCGGGGAGCTGTTTTTT.

This clonotype was found many times. The rearrangement joins TRBV29-1 to TRBJ2-1; possible D gene TRBD2, 6 bases. CDR1 and CDR2 (germline): SQVTM, ANQGSEA. CDR3 length equals 14 residues. V shed 7 bases and J shed 4 bases, with 17 bases lying between them. CDR3 residues: CSATGTQVYNEQFF. The CDR3 nucleotides read TGCAGCGCCACCGGGACTCAGGTTTACAATGAGCAGTTCTTC.

The chain links TRBV24-1 to TRBJ2-5; possibly TRBD2 for D (8 bases). V lost 4 bases, J lost 2 bases, and 16 bases lay in between. Germline V lookup: CDR1 KGHDR, CDR2 SFDVKD. There are 16 residues in the CDR3. CDR3 nucleotide sequence: TGTGCCACCAGTGACAGGGGGGCGGGAGGTCAAGAGACCCAGTACTTC. As protein: CATSDRGAGGQETQYF.